One sample yielded the 15 T cell receptor beta chains listed below, sequenced in a study of CD8 T cells in ankylosing spondylitis (dated by TCRdb to 2017 to 2019). The method behind the library was 5' RACE. The instrument was an Illumina HiSeq 2500. Through fastp at Q25 and MiXCR, TCRdb rebuilt clones from the public reads, retaining in-frame beta chains. Entries that share a CDR3 protein sequence are merged under the most common genes and DNA. In this sample the table shows roughly 280,000 distinct CDR3 sequences, about 19% of which occur a single time. Roughly 7.3% of the sample belongs to the ten largest clones. Sequencing was carried out using blood, either unsorted or a sorted T cell fraction (not recorded which). Source of these receptors: a male donor with ankylosing spondylitis or in good health (not recorded which).

The chain links TRBV12-3 or TRBV12-4 to TRBJ2-2, with D perhaps matching TRBD1 or TRBD2 (5 bases each). V was cut by 3 bases and J by 5 bases, with 19 bases left in between. The CDR3 has 17 residues. Here the CDR3 DNA reads TGTGCCAGCAGTTTTTTACAGGAACCCTGGGGGACCGGGGAGCTGTTTTTT. This codes for CASSFLQEPWGTGELFF.

CDR3 coding DNA: TGTGCCAGCAGCCCCGGGACAGGGACCTCACTTGATACGCAGTATTTT. Encoded protein: CASSPGTGTSLDTQYF. V and J are TRBV11-2 and TRBJ2-3; 9 bases fit TRBD1. CDR1 is SGHAT and CDR2 is FQNNGV in the germline V gene. J gave up 6 bases and V 5 bases, and 12 bases lay outside the gene matches. The CDR3 has 16 residues.

This clonotype came up a few times. The chain couples TRBV29-1 to TRBJ1-1; TRBD1 agrees at 8 bases. After removal of 7 bases from V and 0 bases from J, the junction contained 4 bases not matched to a gene. CDR1 is SQVTM and CDR2 is ANQGSEA in the germline V gene. This CDR3 has 13 residues. DNA for the CDR3: TGCAGCGGGGTGGACAGGGTGAACACTGAAGCTTTCTTT. Protein: CSGVDRVNTEAFF.

This clonotype was observed a handful of times. The chain recombines TRBV20-1 with TRBJ1-1, with TRBD1 as a possible D gene (5 bases). Trimming took 5 bases from V and 11 from J, leaving 12 bases between them. CDR3 size: 10 residues. Germline CDR1 and CDR2: DFQATT and SNEGSKA (reference sequence). The CDR3 protein is CSAPRGTAFF. CDR3 DNA: TGCAGTGCTCCTCGGGGGACGGCTTTCTTT.

The chain employs TRBV5-1 and TRBJ1-3; D ambiguous. Trimming stripped 4 bases from V and 0 bases from J, with 8 bases between. Germline V lookup: CDR1 SGHRS, CDR2 YFSETQ. The CDR3 is 14 amino acids. In DNA form, the CDR3 reads TGCGCCAGCAGCGCAGCGGACTCTGGAAACACCATATATTTT. Amino acids: CASSAADSGNTIYF.

V is TRBV3-1 and J is TRBJ1-5, with a possible D match to TRBD1 (6 bases). This CDR3 comprises 15 residues. Germline values: CDR1 LGHDT, CDR2 YNNKEL (reference sequence). Trimming pared 4 bases from V and 4 bases from J, leaving 14 bases between. The CDR3 reads CASSRTGQGNQPQHF. CDR3 DNA: TGTGCCAGCAGCCGCACGGGGCAGGGGAATCAGCCCCAGCATTTT.

This rearrangement joins TRBV29-1 to TRBJ1-2; D ambiguous. This CDR3 has 12 amino acids. V was trimmed by 0 bases and J by 4 bases, leaving 6 bases between them. Germline V gene sequence: CDR1 SQVTM, CDR2 ANQGSEA. CDR3 bases: TGCAGCGTTGAAGAGGACTTCTATGGCTACACCTTC. Residues: CSVEEDFYGYTF.

The table lists this clonotype with a few counts. The rearrangement links TRBV12-3 or TRBV12-4 to TRBJ1-5; TRBD1 agrees at 9 bases. The CDR3 runs 13 residues. The V gene end was trimmed by 6 bases and the J gene end by 5 bases; junction bases not matched to a gene: 2. The DNA of the CDR3 is TGTGCCAGCAGCACAGGGGGCTATCAGCCCCAGCATTTT. Protein product: CASSTGGYQPQHF.

A few counts support this clonotype. The chain couples TRBV20-1 to TRBJ2-5; tentatively, D is TRBD1 (7 bases). V lost 1 base to trimming and J lost 5 bases, with 14 bases between them. Germline V lookup: CDR1 DFQATT, CDR2 SNEGSKA (reference sequence). This CDR3 has 14 amino acids. The CDR3 loop is CSARGRDSLETQYF. The CDR3 bases are TGCAGTGCTAGAGGGAGGGACAGCCTGGAGACCCAGTACTTC.

V and J are TRBV12-3 or TRBV12-4 and TRBJ2-1; tentatively, D is TRBD2 (5 bases). This CDR3 is built from 15 residues. V gave up 7 bases and J gave up 0 bases, with 13 bases separating them. The CDR3 is CASTKSGSSYNEQFF. The DNA of the CDR3 is TGTGCCAGCACCAAAAGCGGTAGCTCCTACAATGAGCAGTTCTTC.

The rearrangement uses TRBV7-6 and TRBJ2-2, with TRBD1 matching 8 bases. With V trimmed by 0 bases and J by 5 bases, 5 bases remained unmatched. The CDR3 covers 16 residues. The germline gives CDR1 SGHVS, CDR2 FNYEAQ. The CDR3 loop is CASSLAGRGPTGELFF. The CDR3 DNA is TGTGCCAGCAGCTTAGCGGGCAGGGGGCCAACCGGGGAGCTGTTTTTT. Using reference TRBV7-6 and TRBJ2-2 for the parts outside the CDR3, the full variable domain is GAGVSQSPRYKVTKRGQDVALRCDPISGHVSLYWYRQALGQGPEFLTYFNYEAQQDKSGLPNDRFSAERPEGSISTLTIQRTEQRDSAMYRCASSLAGRGPTGELFFGEGSRLTVL.

This clonotype was seen more than once but under ten times. The chain links TRBV27 to TRBJ1-1, with TRBD1 identical over 10 bases. With 8 bases clipped from V and 6 bases from J, the junction kept 12 bases outside the gene matches. Germline values: CDR1 MNHEY, CDR2 SMNVEV (reference sequence). The CDR3 spans 15 residues. In nucleotides, the CDR3 is TGTGCCAGCTGGAGACAGGGGGCGGTGAAGGCTGAAGCTTTCTTT. Amino acids: CASWRQGAVKAEAFF.

The chain couples TRBV10-3 to TRBJ2-7, with D perhaps given as TRBD1 or TRBD2 (5 bases each). Germline CDR1 reads ENHRY; CDR2 reads SYGVKD. This CDR3 is 12 amino acids long. The V end lost 10 bases, the J end lost 3 bases, and 13 bases lay between the germline ends. The CDR3 reads CATQGEGYEQYV. CDR3 coding DNA: TGTGCCACCCAGGGAGAGGGCTACGAGCAGTACGTC.

This clonotype came up once. Here the CDR3 reads CASSGGTARANYGYTF. DNA of the CDR3: TGCGCCAGCAGCGGGGGGACAGCGCGAGCTAACTATGGCTACACCTTC. V and J are TRBV5-1 and TRBJ1-2; 7 nucleotides align to TRBD1. The CDR3 is 16 amino acids. V trimming: 4 bases; J trimming: 0 bases; junction bases outside the gene matches: 9. The germline V gene encodes CDR1 SGHRS and CDR2 YFSETQ.

V gene TRBV5-1 combines with J gene TRBJ2-3; D is possibly TRBD2 (5 bases). Deletions cut 4 bases from V and 6 bases from J, with 9 bases between. Germline assignment: CDR1 SGHRS and CDR2 YFSETQ. CDR3 length: 12 residues. The CDR3 DNA reads TGCGCCAGCAGCCAGAGGGTGGATACGCAGTATTTT. Protein: CASSQRVDTQYF.